What follows is one TCR beta chain and its context. Its antigen is as yet unknown. Germline assignment: CDR1 MNHNY and CDR2 SVGAGI (reference sequence). This CDR3 is built from 16 residues. V shed 2 bases and J shed 1 base, with 11 bases lying between them. This entry comes from a study of blood T cells in healthy people across ages. A second PCR of 7 to 11 cycles used a sample-barcoded 5' primer and a J-beta primer mix. A single record per CDR3 protein comes from TCRdb applying MiXCR to the 5' RACE reads. The data hold more than 500,000 distinct CDR3 sequences, with around a quarter observed a single time. Study-wide findings and caveats: It was the long-lived donors that had more naive CD4+ cells and higher diversity than aged donors.

This sample was shared with a second study, whose subject was T cells of mothers and their children. As that report states: Using approximately 1.5 ug per 15 ul, all extracted RNA underwent cDNA synthesis.

Sequencing was done on a sample of blood. The chain links TRBV6-6 to TRBJ1-4, with a tentative D call TRBD1 (5 bases). This TCR was recovered from a boy between 2 and 15 years old in good health. The CDR3 DNA reads TGTGCCAGCAGTTACCGCTCAGGGAAAACTAATGAAAAACTGTTTTTT. Translation: CASSYRSGKTNEKLFF.